The clone carrying this T cell receptor (beta chain) was counted a few times. Its antigen is undetermined. Treatment here: some 20 received Ad26.COV2.S at low or high dose, single or two shots; roughly five received placebo; per-sample allocation not given. Collection of samples fell on day 63 after the first vaccine or placebo injection. The individual, an adult aged 18-55 years, was a donor in Boston. The CDR3 extends over 15 amino acids. Trimming stripped 2 bases from V and 4 bases from J, with 12 bases between. Germline V gene lookup returns CDR1 MGHRA and CDR2 YSYEKL. This sample is part of a study of Ad26.COV2.S vaccination and SARS-CoV-2 variants. Background on the study: Ad26.COV2.S arm of COV1001 included the donor. Ad26.COV2.S was injected intramuscularly once or twice, 56 days apart. Study-level results: Once vaccination had occurred, spike-specific CD8+ and CD4+ T cell responses reportedly showed substantial breadth.

Data came from immunoSEQ multiplex PCR; TCRdb stores just in-frame clones and leaves some out. The sample records a few hundred thousand clones, around 89% being singletons. This material consisted of peripheral blood, taken in a trial of Ad26.COV2.S vaccine versus placebo. This receptor was taken from a person aged 18-65 years who received the Ad26.COV2.S COVID-19 vaccine or a placebo. V and J are TRBV4-1 and TRBJ1-3; no definite D call. In nucleotides, the CDR3 is TGCGCCAGCAGCCAAAGTCCGGCGTCAGGAAACACCATATATTTT. This sequence encodes CASSQSPASGNTIYF.